The T cell receptor beta chain under discussion was sequenced for a study of early T cells in non-severe SARS-CoV-2 infection (dated by TCRdb to the early 2020s). Regarding the complete study: Because TCR sequencing was done on bulk RNA from unsorted whole blood, the alpha and beta chains could not be paired.

Broader findings and caveats from the paper: VDJdb matching was skewed toward anti-spike CD8 responses and likely underestimated virus-specific expansions by missing private and CD4 specificities.

This clonotype was seen repeatedly, ten times or more. Its antigen remains undetermined. No base-level quality is on record; no much larger clone is a single base apart. Receptors were amplified or captured by 5' RACE. This sample was sequenced with a NextSeq 500. The TCR library protocol attached unique molecular identifiers to individual cDNA molecules to correct for sequencing error and PCR bias. TCR alpha and beta chains were both sequenced, and the abundances of alpha and beta sequences in each sample were closely correlated with each other. The original pipeline was this. Decombinator V4 was used to annotate TCR sequences for V gene, J gene and CDR3. TCRs were defined as expanded if a significant change between any two time points was detected under a Poisson model with p below 0.0001. TCR abundances were normalised to the total number of TCRs sequenced in each sample and reported as counts per million. VDJdb, accessed 1 November 2021, was searched for CMV, EBV and SARS-CoV-2 annotated TCRs, excluding TCRs annotated for multiple antigens. TCRdb reprocessed the public reads (quality trimming at Q25 with fastp, clone calling with MiXCR) and kept in-frame beta chains. Rows matching on CDR3 protein sequence are summarized as one entry with the most common DNA and genes. TCRdb's processing, not the study's, gives the V and J calls here. The sample includes 50,000 to 60,000 distinct CDR3 sequences, with 6% to 8.5% observed a single time. The ten largest clonotypes hold about 3.7% of the sample.

The study was a case-control design nested within a healthcare worker cohort in London, UK, with weekly nasopharyngeal swab PCR tests and blood sampling. Between 23 and 31 March 2020, the week of the UK lockdown, healthcare workers were enrolled and then followed up weekly for as long as 16 weeks. Input material: whole blood. This TCR was sampled from an adult who was a healthcare worker with PCR-confirmed SARS-CoV-2 infection or an uninfected control (not recorded which).

DNA sequence: TGTGCCACCAGTGGACAGGGGTCCGGCACAGATACGCAGTATTTT. Its translation is CATSGQGSGTDTQYF. In this chain, TRBV24-1 is recombined with TRBJ2-3, and 8 junctional nucleotides match TRBD1. In the germline V gene, CDR1 corresponds to KGHDR and CDR2 to SFDVKD. Germline trimming amounts to 5 bases on V and 1 base on J, with 4 as the count of junction bases outside the gene matches. Its CDR3 holds 15 amino acids, cysteine through phenylalanine. The sequence is cut down to CDR3 DNA, 45 bases in frame from base 1.